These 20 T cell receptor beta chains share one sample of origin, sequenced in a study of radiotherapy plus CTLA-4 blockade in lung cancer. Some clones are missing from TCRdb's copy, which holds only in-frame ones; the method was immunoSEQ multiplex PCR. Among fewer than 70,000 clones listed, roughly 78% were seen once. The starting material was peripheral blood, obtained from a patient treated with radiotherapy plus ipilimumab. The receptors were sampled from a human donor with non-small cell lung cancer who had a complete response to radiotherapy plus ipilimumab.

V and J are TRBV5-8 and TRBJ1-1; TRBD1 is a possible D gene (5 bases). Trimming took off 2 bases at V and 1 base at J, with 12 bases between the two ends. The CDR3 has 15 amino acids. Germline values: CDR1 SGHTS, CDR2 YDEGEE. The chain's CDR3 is CASSFVTVRNTEAFF. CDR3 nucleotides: TGTGCCAGCAGCTTCGTGACAGTGAGGAACACTGAAGCTTTCTTT. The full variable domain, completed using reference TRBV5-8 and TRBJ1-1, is EAGVTQSPTHLIKTRGQQATLRCSPISGHTSVYWYQQALGLGLQFLLWYDEGEERNRGNFPPRFSGRQFPNYSSELNVNALELEDSALYLCASSFVTVRNTEAFFGQGTRLTVV.

The CDR3 nucleotides read TGTGCCAGCAGGAGGGAGGAGACCCAGTACTTC. It is translated as CASRREETQYF. V gene TRBV2 combines with J gene TRBJ2-5; possible D gene TRBD2, 5 bases. The V and J ends lost 6 bases and 5 bases respectively, with 7 bases between them. CDR1 is SNHLY, CDR2 FYNNEI, per germline. CDR3 length: 11 residues.

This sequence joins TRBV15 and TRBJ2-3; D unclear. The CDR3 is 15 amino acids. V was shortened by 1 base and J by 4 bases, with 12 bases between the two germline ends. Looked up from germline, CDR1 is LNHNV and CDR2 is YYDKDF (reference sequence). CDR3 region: CATSRGNPGADTQYF. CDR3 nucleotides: TGTGCCACCAGCAGAGGTAACCCTGGGGCAGATACGCAGTATTTT.

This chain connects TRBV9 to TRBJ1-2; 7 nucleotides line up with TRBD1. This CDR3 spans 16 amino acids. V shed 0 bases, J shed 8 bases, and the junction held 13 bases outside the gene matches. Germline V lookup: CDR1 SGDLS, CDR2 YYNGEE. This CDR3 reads CASSVVKGTDLRGYTF. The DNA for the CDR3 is TGTGCCAGCAGCGTAGTTAAAGGGACAGACCTACGGGGCTACACCTTC. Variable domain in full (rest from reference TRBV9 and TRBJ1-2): DSGVTQTPKHLITATGQRVTLRCSPRSGDLSVYWYQQSLDQGLQFLIQYYNGEERAKGNILERFSAQQFPDLHSELNLSSLELGDSALYFCASSVVKGTDLRGYTFGSGTRLTVV.

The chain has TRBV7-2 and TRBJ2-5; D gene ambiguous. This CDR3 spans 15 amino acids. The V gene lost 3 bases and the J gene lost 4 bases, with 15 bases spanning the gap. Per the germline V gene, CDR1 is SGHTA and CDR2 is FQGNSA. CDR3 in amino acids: CASSLVYSAGETQYF. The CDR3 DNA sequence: TGTGCCAGCAGCTTGGTTTATTCGGCTGGAGAGACCCAGTACTTC.

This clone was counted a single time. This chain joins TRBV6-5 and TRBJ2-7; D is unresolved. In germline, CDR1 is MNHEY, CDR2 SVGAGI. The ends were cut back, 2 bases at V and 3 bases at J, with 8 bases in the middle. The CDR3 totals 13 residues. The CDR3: CASSYGVFYEQYV. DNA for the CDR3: TGTGCCAGCAGTTACGGGGTATTCTACGAGCAGTACGTC.

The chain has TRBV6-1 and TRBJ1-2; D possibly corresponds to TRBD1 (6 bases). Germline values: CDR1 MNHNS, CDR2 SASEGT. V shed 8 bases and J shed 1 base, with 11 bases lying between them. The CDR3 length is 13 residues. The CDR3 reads CASGYRVNYGYTF. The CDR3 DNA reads TGTGCCAGCGGCTACAGGGTTAACTATGGCTACACCTTC.

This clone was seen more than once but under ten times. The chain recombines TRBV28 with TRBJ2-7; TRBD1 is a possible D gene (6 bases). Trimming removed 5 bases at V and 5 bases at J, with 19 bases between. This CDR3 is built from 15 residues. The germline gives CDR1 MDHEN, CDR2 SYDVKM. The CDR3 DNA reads TGTGCCAGCAGTCCGCCCGGACAGTCTTTCCACGAGCAGTACGTC. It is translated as CASSPPGQSFHEQYV.

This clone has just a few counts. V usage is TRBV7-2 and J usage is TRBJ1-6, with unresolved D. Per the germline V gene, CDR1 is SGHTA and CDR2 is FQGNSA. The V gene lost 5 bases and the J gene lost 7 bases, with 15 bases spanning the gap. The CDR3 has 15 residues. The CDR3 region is CASSLQPGGNSPLHF. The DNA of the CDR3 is TGTGCCAGCAGCCTACAACCAGGAGGGAATTCACCCCTCCACTTT.

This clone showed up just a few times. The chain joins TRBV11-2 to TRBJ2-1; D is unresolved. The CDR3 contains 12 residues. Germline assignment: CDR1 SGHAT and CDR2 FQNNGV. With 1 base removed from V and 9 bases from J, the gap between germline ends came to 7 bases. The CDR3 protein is CASSLGGFEQFF. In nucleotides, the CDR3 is TGTGCCAGCAGCTTAGGAGGTTTTGAGCAGTTCTTC.

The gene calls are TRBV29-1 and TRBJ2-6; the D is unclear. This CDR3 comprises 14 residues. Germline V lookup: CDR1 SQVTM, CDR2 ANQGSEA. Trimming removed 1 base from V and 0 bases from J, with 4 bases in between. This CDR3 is CSVEGNSGANVLTF. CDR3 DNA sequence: TGCAGCGTTGAAGGCAACTCTGGGGCCAACGTCCTGACTTTC.

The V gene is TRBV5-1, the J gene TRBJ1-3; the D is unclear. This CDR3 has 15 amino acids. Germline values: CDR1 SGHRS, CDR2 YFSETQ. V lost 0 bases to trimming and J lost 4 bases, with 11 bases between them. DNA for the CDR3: TGCGCCAGCAGCTTGGACGCGGCCGGGGGAAACACCATATATTTT. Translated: CASSLDAAGGNTIYF.

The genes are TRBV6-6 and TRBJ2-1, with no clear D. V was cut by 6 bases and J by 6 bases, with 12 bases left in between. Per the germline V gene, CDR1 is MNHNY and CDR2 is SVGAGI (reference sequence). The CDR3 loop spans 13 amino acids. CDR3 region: CASRDPGLNEQFF. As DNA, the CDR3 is TGTGCCAGCAGGGATCCGGGTCTCAATGAGCAGTTCTTC.

CDR3 amino acids: CAISTPAGEETQYF. Written as DNA, the CDR3 is TGTGCCATCAGTACCCCAGCGGGGGAAGAGACCCAGTACTTC. V is TRBV10-3 and J is TRBJ2-5, with 8 bases identical to TRBD2. The CDR3 runs to 14 residues. Germline V gives CDR1 ENHRY, CDR2 SYGVKD. Trimming removed 5 bases from V and 3 bases from J; junction bases left unmatched: 5.

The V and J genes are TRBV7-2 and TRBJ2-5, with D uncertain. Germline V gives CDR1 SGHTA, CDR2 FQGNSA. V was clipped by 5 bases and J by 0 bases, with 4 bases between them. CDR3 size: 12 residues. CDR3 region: CASSINQETQYF. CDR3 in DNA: TGTGCCAGCAGCATCAACCAAGAGACCCAGTACTTC.

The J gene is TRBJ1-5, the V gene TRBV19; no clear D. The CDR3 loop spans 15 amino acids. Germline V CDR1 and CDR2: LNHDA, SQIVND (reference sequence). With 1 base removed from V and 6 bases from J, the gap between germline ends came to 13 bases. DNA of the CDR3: TGTGCCAGTAGTATAGGGGGAAGTTCAGGTCAGCCCCAGCATTTT. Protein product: CASSIGGSSGQPQHF.

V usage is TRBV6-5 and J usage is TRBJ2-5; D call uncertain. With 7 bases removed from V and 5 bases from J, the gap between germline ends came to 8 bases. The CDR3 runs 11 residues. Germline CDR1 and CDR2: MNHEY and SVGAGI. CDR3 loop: CASKGGETQYF. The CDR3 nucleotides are TGTGCCAGCAAGGGTGGGGAGACCCAGTACTTC.

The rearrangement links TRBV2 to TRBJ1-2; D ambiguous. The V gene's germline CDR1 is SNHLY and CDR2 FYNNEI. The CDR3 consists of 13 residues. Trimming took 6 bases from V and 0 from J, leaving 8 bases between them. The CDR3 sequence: CASREAANYGYTF. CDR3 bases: TGTGCCAGCAGGGAGGCAGCTAACTATGGCTACACCTTC.

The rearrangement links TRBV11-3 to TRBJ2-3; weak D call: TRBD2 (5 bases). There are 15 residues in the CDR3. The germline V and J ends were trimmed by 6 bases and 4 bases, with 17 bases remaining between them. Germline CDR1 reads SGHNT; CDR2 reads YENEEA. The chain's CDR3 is CASRDRTASPDTQYF. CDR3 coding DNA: TGTGCCAGCAGGGATCGGACTGCGTCCCCAGATACGCAGTATTTT.

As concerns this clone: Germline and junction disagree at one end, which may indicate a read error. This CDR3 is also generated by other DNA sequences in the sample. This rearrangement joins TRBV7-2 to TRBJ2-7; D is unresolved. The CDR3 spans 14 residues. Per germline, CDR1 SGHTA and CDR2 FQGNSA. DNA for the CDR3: TGTGCCAGCAGCTGGGAATTCAGCTCCTACGAGCAATACTTC. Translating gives CASSWEFSSYEQYF.